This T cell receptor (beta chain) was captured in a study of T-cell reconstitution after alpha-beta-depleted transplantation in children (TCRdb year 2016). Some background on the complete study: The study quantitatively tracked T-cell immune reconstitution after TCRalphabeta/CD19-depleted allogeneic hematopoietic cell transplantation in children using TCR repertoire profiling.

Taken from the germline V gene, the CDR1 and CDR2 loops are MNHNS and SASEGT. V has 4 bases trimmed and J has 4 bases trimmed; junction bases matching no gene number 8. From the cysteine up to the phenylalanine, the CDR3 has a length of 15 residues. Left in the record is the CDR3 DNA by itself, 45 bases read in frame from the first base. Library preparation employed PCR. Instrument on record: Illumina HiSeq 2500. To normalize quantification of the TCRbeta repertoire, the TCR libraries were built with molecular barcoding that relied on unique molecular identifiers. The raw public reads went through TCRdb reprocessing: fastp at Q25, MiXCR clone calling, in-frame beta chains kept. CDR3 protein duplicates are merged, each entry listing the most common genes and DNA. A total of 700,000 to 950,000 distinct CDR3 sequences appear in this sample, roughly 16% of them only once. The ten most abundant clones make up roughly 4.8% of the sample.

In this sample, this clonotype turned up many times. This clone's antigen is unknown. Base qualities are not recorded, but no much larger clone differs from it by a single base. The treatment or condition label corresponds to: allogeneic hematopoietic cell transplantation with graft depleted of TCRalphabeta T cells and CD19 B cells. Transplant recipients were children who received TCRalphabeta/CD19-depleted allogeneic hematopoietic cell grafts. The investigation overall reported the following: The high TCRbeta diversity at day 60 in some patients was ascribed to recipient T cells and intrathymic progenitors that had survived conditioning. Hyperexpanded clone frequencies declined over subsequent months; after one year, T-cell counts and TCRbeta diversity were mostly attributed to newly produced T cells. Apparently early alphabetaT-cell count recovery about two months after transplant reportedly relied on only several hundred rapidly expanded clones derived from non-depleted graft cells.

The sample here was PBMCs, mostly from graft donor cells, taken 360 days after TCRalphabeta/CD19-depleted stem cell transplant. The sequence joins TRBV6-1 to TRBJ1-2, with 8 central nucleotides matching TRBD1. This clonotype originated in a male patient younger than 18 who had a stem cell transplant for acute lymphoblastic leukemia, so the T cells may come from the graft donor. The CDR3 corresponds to CASSVVPGQAYGYTF. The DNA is TGTGCCAGCAGTGTCGTTCCGGGACAGGCCTATGGCTACACCTTC.